This T cell receptor beta chain was identified during a study of blood T cell repertoires in COVID-19. Overall study: The United States, Italy and Spain supplied acute and convalescent COVID-19 samples. Sources were T cells, B-cell-depleted T cells, or PBMCs; the material itself was cDNA or gDNA.

Only a few counts were recorded for this clone. Original analysis: Estimation of nucleated cell counts was performed using reference gene primer amplification. Data came from immunoSEQ multiplex PCR; TCRdb stores just in-frame clones and leaves some out. V and J calls and clone size come straight from that table; D and trimming were deduced from the DNA. Of almost 70,000 clones in the sample, 60% to 85% were seen once. The CDR3 is 18 amino acids. V gave up 3 bases and J gave up 0 bases, with 15 bases separating them. Germline CDR1 reads SEHNR; CDR2 reads FQNEAQ (reference sequence). The sequenced material came from peripheral blood. The chain has TRBV7-9 and TRBJ2-6; D may be TRBD1 (6 bases). This sequence was found in a man aged 55 to 70 with acute or convalescent COVID-19. CDR3 bases: TGTGCCAGCAGCTTCACAGGGCTAACCATCTCTGGGGCCAACGTCCTGACTTTC. Protein: CASSFTGLTISGANVLTF.